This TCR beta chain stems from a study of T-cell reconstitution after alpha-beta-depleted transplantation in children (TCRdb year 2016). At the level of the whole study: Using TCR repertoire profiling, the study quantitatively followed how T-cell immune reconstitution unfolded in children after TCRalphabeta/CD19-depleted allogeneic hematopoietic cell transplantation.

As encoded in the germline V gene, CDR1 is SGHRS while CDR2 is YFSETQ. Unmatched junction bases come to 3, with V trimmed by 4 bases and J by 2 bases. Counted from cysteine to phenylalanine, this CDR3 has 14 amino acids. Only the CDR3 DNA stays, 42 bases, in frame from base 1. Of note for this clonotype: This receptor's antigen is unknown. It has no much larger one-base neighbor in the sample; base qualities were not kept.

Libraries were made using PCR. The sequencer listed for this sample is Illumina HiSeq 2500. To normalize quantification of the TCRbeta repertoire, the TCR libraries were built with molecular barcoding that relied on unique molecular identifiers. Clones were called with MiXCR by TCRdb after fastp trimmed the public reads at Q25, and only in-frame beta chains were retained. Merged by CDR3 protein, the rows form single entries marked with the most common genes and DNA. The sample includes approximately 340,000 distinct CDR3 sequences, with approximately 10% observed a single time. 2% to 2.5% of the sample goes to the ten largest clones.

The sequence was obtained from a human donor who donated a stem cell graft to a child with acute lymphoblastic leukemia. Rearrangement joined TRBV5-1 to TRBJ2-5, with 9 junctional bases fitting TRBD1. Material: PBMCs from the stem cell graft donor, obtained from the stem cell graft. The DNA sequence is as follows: TGCGCCAGCAGCACACAGGGGGCTCAAGAGACCCAGTACTTC. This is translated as CASSTQGAQETQYF.